This TCR beta chain was captured by sequencing in a study of personalized T cell therapy for brain tumors (dated by TCRdb to about 2021). For context, the study as a whole: To find peptides restricted to tumors, the investigators applied a proteogenomic strategy integrating mass spectrometry proteomics and sequencing of tumor DNA/RNA.

CDR1 and CDR2, looked up from the germline V gene, are ENHRY and SYGVKD. V has 10 bases trimmed and J has 5 bases trimmed; junction bases matching no gene number 11. From the cysteine through the phenylalanine, the CDR3 covers 14 amino acids. The DNA shown is the 42-base CDR3, in frame from base 1. This clone is judged medium-sized (0.01 to 0.1%). The antigen it recognizes is unknown. No much larger clone is present one base from it, and per-base qualities are unavailable. Ficoll density gradient centrifugation was used to isolate PBMCs, and IL-4 and GM-CSF were used to differentiate adherent monocytes into dendritic cells. Peptide-loaded DCs were irradiated and co-cultured with non-adherent cells at a 1:10 ratio, and on day 7 the proliferating cells were restimulated with fresh peptide-loaded DCs. For the first stimulation the culture received IL-6, IL-7, IL-12 and IL-15, the second stimulation used IL-7 plus IL-2, and the third used IL-2 alone. Expanded cells used for TCR sequencing were cryopreserved.

RNA was extracted from the peptide-stimulated T cells with an RNeasy Mini Kit as input for TCR beta CDR3 sequencing. The immunoSEQ platform was used at survey-level resolution to carry out TCR Vbeta CDR3 sequencing. The original pipeline was this. Sequence results were analyzed and compiled with immunoSEQ ANALYZER v3.0. Sourced from immuneACCESS, this table was stored by TCRdb with only in-frame sequences that have V and J called. A share of the clones is absent; for the studies checked, an unresolved V gene accounts for under half, and the remainder has no known explanation. The V and J calls and clone size come from that table; D and trimming were worked out from the DNA. The sample data list about 1,800 clones, and less than 25% of these were observed just once. 43% of the sample is taken by the ten largest.

The specimen was a T cell product expanded with peptides in culture. This clonotype was sampled from a human donor with medulloblastoma. The chain employs TRBV10-3 and TRBJ2-7; TRBD1 agrees with 10 junctional bases. In nucleotides, the sequence is TGTGCCACTAAGTTGGGGACAGGGGTAAACGAGCAGTACTTC. Its protein product is CATKLGTGVNEQYF.